The T cell receptor beta chain under discussion was sequenced for a study of preoperative IRX-2 immunotherapy in early breast cancer. Clones were sequenced by immunoSEQ multiplex PCR, and TCRdb holds only the in-frame ones, with some missing. The sample has about 28,000 clones; roughly four fifths are singletons. Germline CDR1 KGHSH, CDR2 LQKENI. The CDR3 extends over 14 amino acids. Trimming left V 3 bases short and J 3 bases short, with 12 bases between. Treatment in this sample: preoperative locoregional IRX-2 cytokine immunotherapy. Preoperative locoregional IRX-2 cytokine immunotherapy was tested in the phase Ib source study.

This specimen was taken from a patient treated with IRX-2 immunotherapy. The sequence was collected from a human donor with breast cancer. The chain uses TRBV18 and TRBJ2-7, with D unclear. The CDR3 DNA reads as TGTGCCAGCTCACCCGTCCACAATCTCTACGAGCAGTACTTC. Its protein product is CASSPVHNLYEQYF.